A selection of T cell receptor beta chains follows, all from one sample in a study of graft-versus-host responses after intestinal transplantation. These receptors' antigens are unknown. Sequencing was performed with immunoSEQ multiplex PCR; in TCRdb, only in-frame clones are kept and a portion is missing. In the table there are approximately 110,000 clones, more than 85% of which are singletons. The sample in question was unstimulated CD8+ T cells sorted from spleen or lymph node cells, obtained before transplant. These TCRs come from a human donor who was the organ donor for an intestinal transplant. CDR3s leave out the opening cysteine and the closing phenylalanine or tryptophan. A D gene is named only where the DNA matches it firmly. Rows may omit the clone size; those that give it use once, few, many or a size class.

d_gene: NA
v_gene: TRBV13
abundance: NA
j_gene: TRBJ1-1
CDR3aa: ASSLRGVTEAF

d_gene: NA
v_gene: TRBV4-3
abundance: NA
j_gene: TRBJ1-4
CDR3aa: ASSQLTGTNEKLF

d_gene: NA
v_gene: TRBV5-1
abundance: NA
j_gene: TRBJ2-2
CDR3aa: ASSSFSGELF

d_gene: TRBD2
v_gene: TRBV19
abundance: NA
j_gene: TRBJ2-1
CDR3aa: ASSLGSGRALNEQF

d_gene: TRBD1
v_gene: TRBV4-3
abundance: once
j_gene: TRBJ1-1
CDR3aa: ASSQEGLGQGARGTEAF

d_gene: NA
v_gene: TRBV5-1
abundance: NA
j_gene: TRBJ2-5
CDR3aa: ASSLAPEETQY

d_gene: TRBD2
v_gene: TRBV9
abundance: NA
j_gene: TRBJ2-7
CDR3aa: ASSVDSTSGRNEQY

d_gene: TRBD1
v_gene: TRBV19
abundance: NA
j_gene: TRBJ2-6
CDR3aa: ASSIDGTGPSGANVLT

d_gene: NA
v_gene: TRBV4-1
abundance: NA
j_gene: TRBJ2-5
CDR3aa: ASSQDIRRTQY

d_gene: TRBD2
v_gene: TRBV6-6
abundance: NA
j_gene: TRBJ2-7
CDR3aa: ASSRLWEGSNEQY